This TCR beta chain came from a study of blood T cell repertoires in COVID-19. Study summary: Acute-phase and convalescent COVID-19 samples originated in the United States, Italy and Spain. Sources were T cells, B-cell-depleted T cells, or PBMCs; the material itself was cDNA or gDNA.

As handled by the study authors: Amplified reference gene primers provided the basis for estimating nucleated cell counts. Sequencing was performed with immunoSEQ multiplex PCR; in TCRdb, only in-frame clones are kept and a portion is missing. V, J and clone size are those of that table, while D and trimming were read from the DNA. The sample has over 70,000 clones; 70% to 90% are singletons. Seattle patients were enrolled during active infection and followed longitudinally. This clone was observed a handful of times. The sample taken for sequencing was peripheral blood. The receptor's source is a man between 60 and 75 years old with COVID-19, enrolled during active disease.

The CDR3 here is CASRGQSSYEQYF. The CDR3 DNA follows: TGTGCCAGCAGGGGGCAATCCTCCTACGAGCAGTACTTC. This chain uses TRBV6-5 with TRBJ2-7; TRBD1 might be the D (5 bases). CDR3 length: 13 amino acids. Trimming took 6 bases from V and 0 from J, leaving 9 bases between them. Germline CDR1 reads MNHEY; CDR2 reads SVGAGI.